This T cell receptor (beta chain) appears in the sequencing data of a study of shared clonotypes between healthy human individuals (dated by TCRdb to 2018 to 2020). For the study in its entirety: The cohort comprised a couple of women and a few men aged 18 to 49 years. For each donor, three plates each were used for CD4 naive and CD4 memory, two plates were used for CD8 naive, and one plate was used for CD8 memory. The study deeply sequenced blood TCR repertoires of about 5 healthy adults to estimate repertoire size and the extent of clonotype sharing between individuals. To increase sequencing depth and limit assay-specific biases, TCR repertoire library preparation and sequencing were carried out by different laboratories using diverse techniques. Each donor's leukapheresis produced roughly between roughly 0.85 and 10 billion PBMCs. Overall results and qualifications from the work: Naive subsets generally had larger estimated clonotype richness than memory subsets. Based on pairwise subsampling, the degree of clonotype sharing among donors was expected to be affected by sequencing depth. Compared with non-shared clonotypes, clonotypes shared by all four sorted-subset donors had higher generation probabilities. The small number of donors limited the genetic and exposure-history diversity represented. Only blood was sampled, and tissue TCR repertoires likely differ from those in blood. Even with the large sequencing depth, rarefaction of the sorted-subset datasets indicated that sequencing was incomplete. About 4.5% of naive CD4, 3.5% of naive CD8, roughly 2.5% of memory CD4, and over 0.35% of memory CD8 clonotypes were shared across several donors.

Using the deep immunoSEQ assay, TCR CDR3 regions were amplified from genomic DNA by multiplex PCR. Extracted genomic DNA from each cell subset was distributed evenly across all wells of several immunoSEQ 96-well plates, and each plate was treated as a replicate. For sorted subsets, each replicate PCR was loaded with around 200 ng genomic DNA, equivalent to 30,000 to 35,000 T cell genomes. Purified libraries were measured with a Qubit 3.0 fluorometer, size-checked on a Bioanalyzer 2100, and measured again with the KAPA Library Quantification kit. Every immunoSEQ 96-well plate was sequenced on a dedicated single-read 150-cycle Illumina NextSeq 550 flow cell. Per the source publication's procedure: Because only junctional sequences without quality scores were contained in the immunoSEQ output, filtering matching that applied to full-length reads could not be performed. Sequences were annotated with PyIR, a Python wrapper for IgBLAST v1.9, using IMGT germline references to assign V/J genes and CDR3. Reads were removed for weak V/J assignments (E-value above 1e-6), missing CDR3, stop codons, out-of-frame junctions, or ambiguous translated residues. A V3J clonotype was defined by an identical inferred V gene, J gene, and CDR3 amino acid sequence. Percentage overlap between repertoires was calculated by dividing the number of shared unique clonotypes by the size of the smaller repertoire. RTK rarefaction, the Chao1 estimator, and Recon v2.1 estimates of unobserved clonotypes were used to assess repertoire richness. For all TCRbeta clonotypes obtained by the gDNA method from a handful of donors, generation probabilities were computed with OLGA. TCRdb retrieved this table from immuneACCESS and kept in-frame rearrangements only. Not all clones are present; in checked studies, unresolved V genes account for under half, and no reason is known for the remainder. The V and J calls and clone size are taken from that table; D and trimming were inferred from the DNA. Counted in this sample were nearly 2 million clones; about 95% of them appeared once. Together, the top ten hold 1% to 1.5% of the sample.

V is clipped by 4 bases and J by 3 bases, and the sequence between their germline boundaries is 9 bases long. The CDR3 numbers 13 residues from cysteine through phenylalanine. Here the CDR3 DNA is all that survives: 39 bases in frame from base 1. Per the germline V gene, SGHAT is the CDR1 and FQNNGV is the CDR2. For the CD8 naive samples, CD45RO-negative cells were positively selected for CCR7, yielding a CD45RA+CCR7+ population from which TemRA cells were excluded. The donors were healthy, HIV-negative adults with no recently reported acute infections or vaccinations. Every donor was a Caucasian adult living in Nashville, Tennessee, USA. Blood was obtained by leukapheresis, after which PBMCs were separated by Ficoll-Histopaque density gradient centrifugation and cryopreserved in liquid nitrogen vapor phase. Analytical flow cytometry was used to check the purity and quantity of every magnetically sorted T cell population. Genomic DNA was isolated from each sorted fraction and quantified by UV absorbance on a Nanodrop 2000c.

With respect to this clone: This clone's antigen is unknown. No qualities accompany the bases; no much larger clone lies one base away.

The sequenced sample consisted of naive CD8+ T cells sorted from blood. The sample's cell subset or site label, decoded: CD45RA+CCR7+. The sequence is built from TRBV11-2 and TRBJ1-2, with TRBD1 as a weak D call on 6 bases. This clonotype originated in a man aged 18 to 30 in good health. CDR3 reads: CASSSRTDYGYTF. DNA sequence: TGTGCCAGCAGCTCGCGGACAGACTATGGCTACACCTTC.